This entry is about one T cell receptor (beta chain). At one boundary the junction diverges from the germline segment, which might be a read error. The sample has other DNA sequences that encode this CDR3 too. The sample comes from a study of blood T cell repertoires in COVID-19. Study-level information: Samples representing acute and convalescent COVID-19 were sourced from the United States, Italy and Spain.

Original handling: Quantification of nucleated cells was approximated via reference gene primer amplification. Method: immunoSEQ multiplex PCR; TCRdb's copy keeps in-frame clones and lacks some. V and J calls and clone size follow that table, whereas D and trimming were derived from the DNA. The table records around 160,000 clones, around four fifths of them present only once. The length of the CDR3 is 15 residues. Germline lookup yields CDR1 SGHDT and CDR2 YYEEEE. This chain uses TRBV5-6 with TRBJ1-2, with 11 bases matching TRBD1. The source material was peripheral blood. The TCR was taken from a middle-aged woman with active or convalescent COVID-19. For the CDR3, the DNA is TGTGCCAGCAGCGGGAAAAGGACAGGGGGCAGGGGCTATACCTTC. Amino acids: CASSGKRTGGRGYTF.